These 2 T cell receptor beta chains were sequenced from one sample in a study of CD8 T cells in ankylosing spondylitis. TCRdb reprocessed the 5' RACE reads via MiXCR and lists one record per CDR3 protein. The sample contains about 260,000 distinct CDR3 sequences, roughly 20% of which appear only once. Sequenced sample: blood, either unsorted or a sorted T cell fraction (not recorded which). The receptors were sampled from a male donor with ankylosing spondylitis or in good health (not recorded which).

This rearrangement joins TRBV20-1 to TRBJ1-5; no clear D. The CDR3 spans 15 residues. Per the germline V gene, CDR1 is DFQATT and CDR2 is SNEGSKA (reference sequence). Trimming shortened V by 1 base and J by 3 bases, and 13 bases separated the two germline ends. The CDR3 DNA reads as TGCAGTGCTAGAGTTTCGGACCAGGTCAATCAGCCCCAGCATTTT. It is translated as CSARVSDQVNQPQHF.

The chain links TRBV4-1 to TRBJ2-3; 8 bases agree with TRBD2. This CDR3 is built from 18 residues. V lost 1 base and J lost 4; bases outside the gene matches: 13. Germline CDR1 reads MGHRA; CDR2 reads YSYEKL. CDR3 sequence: CASSQASGSPNYADTQYF. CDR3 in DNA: TGCGCCAGCAGCCAAGCCAGCGGGAGCCCCAATTACGCAGATACGCAGTATTTT.